One and the same sample provided the 21 T cell receptor beta chains below, sequenced in a study of identical twins. MiXCR, run by TCRdb on the 5' RACE reads, gives a single entry per CDR3 protein. This sample has roughly 1.6 million distinct CDR3 sequences, with more than 30% found just once. Material for sequencing was cord blood. The origin of the receptors is a newborn girl in good health.

V and J are TRBV18 and TRBJ1-2; no definite D call. Germline V CDR1 and CDR2: KGHSH, LQKENI. The CDR3 totals 15 residues. Trimming removed 1 base from V and 1 base from J, with 10 bases in between. The CDR3 nucleotides read TGTGCCAGCTCACCACGGGCGGACTATAACTATGGCTACACCTTC. It codes for CASSPRADYNYGYTF.

The V and J genes are TRBV28 and TRBJ2-5; TRBD2 matches 8 bases. Germline V lookup: CDR1 MDHEN, CDR2 SYDVKM. The CDR3 consists of 16 residues. The V and J ends lost 4 bases and 3 bases, in that order; junction bases with no gene match: 10. The CDR3 coding sequence is TGTGCCAGCAGTTCCCCCCTGAGCGGGAGAAAAGAGACCCAGTACTTC. As protein: CASSSPLSGRKETQYF.

This clonotype was seen a handful of times. Here the CDR3 DNA reads TGTGCCAGCAGTTACTCCTTCTTCGCGAGCGGCAACTATGGCTACACCTTC. It is translated as CASSYSFFASGNYGYTF. This chain connects TRBV6-5 to TRBJ1-2, with unresolved D. Germline V gene sequence: CDR1 MNHEY, CDR2 SVGAGI. Trimming stripped 0 bases from V and 2 bases from J, with 16 bases between. This CDR3 region has 17 residues.

The chain carries TRBV9 and TRBJ2-7; maybe TRBD2 (6 bases). CDR3 length equals 16 residues. Germline V gives CDR1 SGDLS, CDR2 YYNGEE. V dropped 0 bases and J dropped 0 bases, with 13 bases sitting between them. As DNA, the CDR3 is TGTGCCAGCAGCGTAGGGGGGGACCGAGTCTCCTACGAGCAGTACTTC. Amino acids: CASSVGGDRVSYEQYF.

This clonotype was counted between two and nine times. The V call is TRBV21-1, the J call TRBJ2-3; TRBD1 is the table's D call, not checked against the DNA. TRBV21-1 counts as a pseudogene. CDR3 length equals 16 residues. The CDR3 coding sequence is TGTGCCAGCAGCAAACGGGGACGGGAAAGCCCAGATACGCAGTATTTT. Its translation is CASSKRGRESPDTQYF.

CDR3 sequence (DNA): TGTGCCAGCAGCTTACTCGGACAGGTTGGTGAGCAGTTCTTC. The encoded protein is CASSLLGQVGEQFF. The rearrangement uses TRBV12-3 or TRBV12-4 and TRBJ2-1; 7 bases are shared with TRBD1. The CDR3 consists of 14 residues. J lost 9 bases, V lost 6 bases, and 11 bases had no gene match.

The chain uses TRBV4-1 and TRBJ1-2; D is possibly TRBD1 (6 bases). The CDR3 length is 14 residues. V was pared by 2 bases and J by 5 bases, with 12 bases between. Germline CDR1 reads MGHRA; CDR2 reads YSYEKL. The CDR3 region is CASSQPPGQYGYTF. In DNA, the CDR3 is TGCGCCAGCAGCCAACCACCCGGACAGTATGGCTACACCTTC.

This clonotype turned up a few times. J is TRBJ1-6 and V is TRBV3-1, with TRBD1 matching 9 bases. The V segment lost 4 bases and the J segment 8 bases; nucleotides outside the gene matches: 3. Germline V gene data show CDR1 as LGHDT and CDR2 as YNNKEL (reference sequence). This CDR3 contains 14 residues. The CDR3 spells CASSPDRGYSPLHF. CDR3 DNA: TGTGCCAGCAGCCCGGACAGGGGATATTCACCCCTCCACTTT.

This clonotype was observed a few times. The rearrangement uses TRBV27 and TRBJ1-2, with a possible D match to TRBD1 (6 bases). V was pared by 7 bases and J by 2 bases, with 23 bases between. The germline V gene has CDR1 MNHEY and CDR2 SMNVEV (reference sequence). The CDR3 totals 17 residues. CDR3 region: CASKKTGTTGSNYGYTF. The CDR3 DNA sequence: TGTGCCAGCAAGAAAACCGGAACAACAGGGTCCAACTATGGCTACACCTTC.

The sample holds many counts of this clonotype. The chain employs TRBV6-1 and TRBJ2-5, with 8 bases matching TRBD2. The CDR3 has 14 amino acids. Germline V gives CDR1 MNHNS, CDR2 SASEGT. V shed 3 bases and J 2 bases; nucleotides not matched to a gene: 2. Here the CDR3 DNA reads TGTGCCAGCAGTGAGCGCGGGGGGCAAGAGACCCAGTACTTC. This codes for CASSERGGQETQYF.

This clonotype was recorded a few times. CDR3 region: CASSWGQGDSPLHF. CDR3 DNA: TGCGCCAGCAGCTGGGGACAGGGTGATTCACCCCTCCACTTT. V gene TRBV5-1 combines with J gene TRBJ1-6, with TRBD1 matching 9 bases. The CDR3 has 14 residues. V trimming: 3 bases; J trimming: 8 bases; junction bases outside the gene matches: 3. Per germline, CDR1 SGHRS and CDR2 YFSETQ.

This clonotype was seen a handful of times. The V gene is TRBV20-1, the J gene TRBJ2-1; 7 nucleotides agree with TRBD2. The trim removed 1 base at V and 3 bases at J, leaving 9 bases unmatched. This CDR3 is 16 amino acids long. Germline lookup yields CDR1 DFQATT and CDR2 SNEGSKA (reference sequence). The CDR3 loop is CSARGREAGNYNEQFF. In DNA form, the CDR3 reads TGCAGTGCTAGAGGCAGAGAAGCGGGGAACTACAATGAGCAGTTCTTC.

This rearrangement joins TRBV4-1 to TRBJ2-7, with TRBD1 identical over 8 bases. This CDR3 has 15 amino acids. Germline V gene lookup returns CDR1 MGHRA and CDR2 YSYEKL. Trimming removed 1 base from V and 4 bases from J; junction bases left unmatched: 6. The CDR3 nucleotides read TGCGCCAGCAGCCAAGCTGGAGGACAGGGATACGAGCAGTACTTC. Protein sequence: CASSQAGGQGYEQYF.

This clonotype was seen more than once but under ten times. The chain links TRBV4-2 to TRBJ2-7; 11 bases map to TRBD1. Losses at the gene ends were 0 bases for V and 3 bases for J; bases not matched to a gene: 1. The V gene's germline CDR1 is LGHNA and CDR2 YNFKEQ. The CDR3 is made up of 15 amino acids. CDR3 in amino acids: CASSQEGTGGYEQYF. The CDR3 nucleotides read TGTGCCAGCAGCCAAGAGGGGACAGGGGGCTACGAGCAGTACTTC.

This clonotype has a handful of counts. The V gene is TRBV20-1, the J gene TRBJ1-2; no firm D call. Germline V lookup: CDR1 DFQATT, CDR2 SNEGSKA (reference sequence). Trimming stripped 5 bases from V and 2 bases from J, with 9 bases between. CDR3 size: 12 residues. The CDR3 reads CSAPRRNYGYTF. CDR3 sequence (DNA): TGCAGTGCTCCCCGACGCAACTATGGCTACACCTTC.

The chain is built from TRBV5-1 and TRBJ2-2; 9 bases are shared with TRBD1. Trimming cost V 5 bases and J 4 bases; bases outside gene matches: 0. The CDR3 is 13 residues long. From germline, CDR1 is SGHRS and CDR2 YFSETQ. The CDR3 here is CASRQGATGELFF. The CDR3 nucleotides read TGCGCCAGCAGACAGGGGGCCACCGGGGAGCTGTTTTTT.

The chain recombines TRBV7-2 with TRBJ2-4, with D uncertain. The CDR3 is 12 amino acids. Trimming took 4 bases from V and 15 from J, leaving 16 bases between them. Looked up from germline, CDR1 is SGHTA and CDR2 is FQGNSA. The CDR3 here is CASSSPPSPGYF. DNA for the CDR3: TGTGCCAGCAGCTCCCCACCGAGTCCGGGGTACTTC.

This clonotype was observed many times. This sequence joins TRBV5-1 and TRBJ2-1; 9 bases match TRBD2. Germline V gives CDR1 SGHRS, CDR2 YFSETQ. The junction had 7 bases not matched to a gene; V was cut back by 3 bases and J by 6 bases. This CDR3 spans 15 amino acids. The CDR3 nucleotides are TGCGCCAGCAGCTCGGGACTAGCTGTTTCCAATGAGCAGTTCTTC. It yields the protein CASSSGLAVSNEQFF.

This clonotype was observed a few times. This sequence joins TRBV29-1 and TRBJ1-1; no firm D call. CDR3 length equals 12 residues. V was pared by 3 bases and J by 3 bases, with 8 bases between. Germline assignment: CDR1 SQVTM and CDR2 ANQGSEA. The chain's CDR3 is CSVEGLDTEAFF. CDR3 nucleotide sequence: TGCAGCGTTGAGGGTTTGGACACTGAAGCTTTCTTT.

The chain recombines TRBV12-3 or TRBV12-4 with TRBJ2-1, with unresolved D. V was trimmed by 3 bases and J by 4 bases, leaving 13 bases between them. This CDR3 spans 15 amino acids. This chain's CDR3 is CASSFRRGRYNEQFF. CDR3 in DNA: TGTGCCAGCAGTTTTCGTCGCGGCCGGTACAATGAGCAGTTCTTC.

This chain joins TRBV27 and TRBJ2-1; D ambiguous. From germline, CDR1 is MNHEY and CDR2 SMNVEV (reference sequence). This CDR3 has 15 amino acids. The ends were cut back, 7 bases at V and 2 bases at J, with 15 bases in the middle. CDR3 DNA: TGTGCCAGCATCCCGGCTGGAGTCCCCTACAATGAGCAGTTCTTC. Translation gives CASIPAGVPYNEQFF.